This TCR beta chain was recorded in a study of human T cells and chemical hapten exposure. Study details: Patch tests of 0.01% DPC on the upper back were read at 6 days. Chiefly female patients presented with alopecia areata, totalis or universalis.

TCRdb processed the RACE reads anew with MiXCR; each CDR3 protein has one entry. Seen here are tens of thousands of distinct CDR3 sequences, over 9% observed once, and the top ten hold 25% to 30%. Time point here: pre-sensitization, week 0. Treatment in this sample: therapeutic diphenylcyclopropenone sensitization with weekly scalp DPC. Whole blood, unfractionated, served as the material for total RNA extraction. Donors were 18 to 70-year-old alopecia patients suitable for DPC. By frequency in the sample, this clonotype is medium-sized. Antigen unknown. Study observations and caveats: No change in TCRs above 1 in 1000 frequency was produced by DPC sensitization.

The starting material was whole blood, obtained in connection with sensitization to the hapten diphenylcyclopropenone (DPC). The sequence was obtained from a man aged 45-60 years with alopecia areata. Some clones in this sample may be carry-over from other donors' samples.

The CDR3 DNA is TGTGCCAGCAGTCCCGCTAGCGGGAGCGTCAATGAGCAGTTCTTC. Amino acid sequence: CASSPASGSVNEQFF. The chain has TRBV28 and TRBJ2-1; 10 bases fit TRBD2. Germline lookup yields CDR1 MDHEN and CDR2 SYDVKM. This CDR3 is built from 15 residues. The V gene end was trimmed by 5 bases and the J gene end by 6 bases; junction bases not matched to a gene: 7.